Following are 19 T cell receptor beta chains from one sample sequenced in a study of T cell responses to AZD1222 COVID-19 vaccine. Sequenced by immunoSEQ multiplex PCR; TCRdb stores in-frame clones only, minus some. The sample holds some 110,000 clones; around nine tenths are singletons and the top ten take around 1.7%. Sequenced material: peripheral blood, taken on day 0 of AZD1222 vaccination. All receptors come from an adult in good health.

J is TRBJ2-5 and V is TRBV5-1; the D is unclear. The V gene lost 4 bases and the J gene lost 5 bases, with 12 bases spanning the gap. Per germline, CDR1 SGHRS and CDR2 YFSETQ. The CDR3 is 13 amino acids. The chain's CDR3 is CASSLGVGETQYF. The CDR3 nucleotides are TGCGCCAGCAGCCTGGGTGTGGGGGAGACCCAGTACTTC.

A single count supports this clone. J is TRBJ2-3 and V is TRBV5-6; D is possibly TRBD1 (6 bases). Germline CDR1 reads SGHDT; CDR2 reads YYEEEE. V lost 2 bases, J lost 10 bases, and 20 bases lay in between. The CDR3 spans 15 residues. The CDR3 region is CASSFFQSGVKAQYF. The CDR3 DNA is TGTGCCAGCAGCTTCTTTCAGTCAGGGGTTAAAGCGCAGTATTTT. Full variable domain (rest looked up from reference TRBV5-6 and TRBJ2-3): DAGVTQSPTHLIKTRGQQVTLRCSPKSGHDTVSWYQQALGQGPQFIFQYYEEEERQRGNFPDRFSGHQFPNYSSELNVNALLLGDSALYLCASSFFQSGVKAQYFGPGTRLTVL.

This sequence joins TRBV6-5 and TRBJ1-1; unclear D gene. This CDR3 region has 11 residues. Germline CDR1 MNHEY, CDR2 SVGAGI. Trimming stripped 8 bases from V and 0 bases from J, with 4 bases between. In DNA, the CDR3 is TGTGCCAGCCGGGTGAACACTGAAGCTTTCTTT. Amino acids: CASRVNTEAFF.

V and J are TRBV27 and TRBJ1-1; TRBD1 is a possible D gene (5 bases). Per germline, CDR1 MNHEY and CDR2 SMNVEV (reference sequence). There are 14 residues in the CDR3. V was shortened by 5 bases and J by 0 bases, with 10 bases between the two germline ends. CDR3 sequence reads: CASSPGVLNTEAFF. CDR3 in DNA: TGTGCCAGCAGTCCGGGGGTTCTGAACACTGAAGCTTTCTTT.

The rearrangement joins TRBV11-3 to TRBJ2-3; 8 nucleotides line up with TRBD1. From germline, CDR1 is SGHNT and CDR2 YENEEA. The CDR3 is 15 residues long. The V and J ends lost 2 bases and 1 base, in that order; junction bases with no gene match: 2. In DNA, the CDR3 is TGTGCCAGCAGCTTACAGGGGGCAGGCACAGATACGCAGTATTTT. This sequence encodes CASSLQGAGTDTQYF.

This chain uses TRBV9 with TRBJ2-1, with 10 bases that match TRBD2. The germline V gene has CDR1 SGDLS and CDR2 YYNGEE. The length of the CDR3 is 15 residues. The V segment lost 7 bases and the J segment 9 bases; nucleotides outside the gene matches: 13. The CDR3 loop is CASGVTSGMAGEQFF. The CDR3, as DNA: TGTGCCAGCGGAGTCACTAGCGGGATGGCCGGTGAGCAGTTCTTC.

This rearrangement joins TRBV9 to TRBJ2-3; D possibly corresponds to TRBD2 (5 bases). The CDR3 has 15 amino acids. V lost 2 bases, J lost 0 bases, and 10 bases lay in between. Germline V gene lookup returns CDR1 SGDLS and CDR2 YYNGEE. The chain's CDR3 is CASSVDGDSTDTQYF. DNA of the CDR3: TGTGCCAGCAGCGTTGACGGGGATAGCACAGATACGCAGTATTTT.

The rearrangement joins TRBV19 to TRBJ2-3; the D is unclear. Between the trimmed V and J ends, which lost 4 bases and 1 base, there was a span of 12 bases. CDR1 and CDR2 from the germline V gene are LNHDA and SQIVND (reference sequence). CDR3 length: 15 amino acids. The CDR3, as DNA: TGTGCCAGTAGTACGGCAAGAAGGCGCACAGATACGCAGTATTTT. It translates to CASSTARRRTDTQYF.

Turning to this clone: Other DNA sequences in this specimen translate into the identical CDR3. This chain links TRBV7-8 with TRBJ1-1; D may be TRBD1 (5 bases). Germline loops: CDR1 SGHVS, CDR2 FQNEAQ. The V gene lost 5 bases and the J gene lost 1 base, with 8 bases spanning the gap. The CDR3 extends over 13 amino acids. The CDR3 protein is CASSLDRNTEAFF. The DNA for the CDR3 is TGTGCCAGCAGCCTAGACAGGAACACTGAAGCTTTCTTT. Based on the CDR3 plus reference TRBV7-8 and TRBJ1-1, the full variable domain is GAGVSQSPRYKVAKRGQDVALRCDPISGHVSLFWYQQALGQGPEFLTYFQNEAQLDKSGLPSDRFFAERPEGSVSTLKIQRTQQEDSAVYLCASSLDRNTEAFFGQGTRLTVV.

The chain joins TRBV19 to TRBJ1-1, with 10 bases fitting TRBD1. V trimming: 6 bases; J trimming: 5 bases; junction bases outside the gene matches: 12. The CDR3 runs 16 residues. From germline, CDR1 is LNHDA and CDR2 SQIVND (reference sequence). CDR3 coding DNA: TGTGCCAGTAGCCAAGGGTGGACAGGGGGAAATACTGAAGCTTTCTTT. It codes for CASSQGWTGGNTEAFF.

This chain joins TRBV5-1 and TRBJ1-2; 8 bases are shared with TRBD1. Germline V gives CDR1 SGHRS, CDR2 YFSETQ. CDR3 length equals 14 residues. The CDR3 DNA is TGCTCCTCCGGGACAGGCGATACTATGGGCGGCTACACCTTC. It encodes CSSGTGDTMGGYTF.

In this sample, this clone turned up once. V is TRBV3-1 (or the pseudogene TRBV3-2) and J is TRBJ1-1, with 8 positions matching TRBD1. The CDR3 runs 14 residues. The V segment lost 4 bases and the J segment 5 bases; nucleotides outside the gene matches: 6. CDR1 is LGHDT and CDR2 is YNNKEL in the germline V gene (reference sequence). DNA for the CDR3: TGTGCCAGCAGCCCGAGGACAGGGAGGACTGAAGCTTTCTTT. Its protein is CASSPRTGRTEAFF.

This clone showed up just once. The CDR3 bases are TGTGCCAGCAGCTTAGTCCGGGAAGGTGAGCAGTTCTTC. Translated, it gives CASSLVREGEQFF. The rearrangement links TRBV7-2 to TRBJ2-1; maybe TRBD2 (5 bases). This CDR3 comprises 13 residues. CDR1 and CDR2 from the germline V gene are SGHTA and FQGNSA. V lost 1 base, J lost 9 bases, and 10 bases lay in between.

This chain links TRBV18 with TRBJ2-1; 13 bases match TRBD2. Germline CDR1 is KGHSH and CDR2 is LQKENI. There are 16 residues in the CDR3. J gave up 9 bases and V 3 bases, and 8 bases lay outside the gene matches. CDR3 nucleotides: TGTGCCAGCTCACCGCCTGGACTAGCGGGGGTATTTGAGCAGTTCTTC. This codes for CASSPPGLAGVFEQFF.

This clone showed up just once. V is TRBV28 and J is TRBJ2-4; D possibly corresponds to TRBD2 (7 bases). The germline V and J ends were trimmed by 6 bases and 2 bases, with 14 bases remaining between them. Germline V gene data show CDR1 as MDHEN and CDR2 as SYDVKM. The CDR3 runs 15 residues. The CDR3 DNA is TGTGCCAGCAGCGCCGGGGGGCTAACCAAAAACATTCAGTACTTC. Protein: CASSAGGLTKNIQYF.

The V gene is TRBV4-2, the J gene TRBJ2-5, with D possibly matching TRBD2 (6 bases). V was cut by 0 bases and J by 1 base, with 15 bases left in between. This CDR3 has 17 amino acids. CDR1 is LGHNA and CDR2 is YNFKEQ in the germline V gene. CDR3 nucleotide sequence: TGTGCCAGCAGCCAAGATCGGGCGGGATCCCGCCAAGAGACCCAGTACTTC. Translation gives CASSQDRAGSRQETQYF.

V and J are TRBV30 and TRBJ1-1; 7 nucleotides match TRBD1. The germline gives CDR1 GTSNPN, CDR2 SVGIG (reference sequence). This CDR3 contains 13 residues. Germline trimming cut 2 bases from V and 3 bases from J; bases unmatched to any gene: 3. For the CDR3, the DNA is TGTGCCTGGAGTCACCAGGGGGACACTGAAGCTTTCTTT. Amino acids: CAWSHQGDTEAFF.

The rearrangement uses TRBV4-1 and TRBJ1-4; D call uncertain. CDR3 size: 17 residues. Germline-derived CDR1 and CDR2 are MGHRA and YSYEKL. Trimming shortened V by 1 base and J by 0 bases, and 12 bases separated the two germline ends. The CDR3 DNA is TGCGCCAGCAGCCAAGGTCACTTAAGAACAACTAATGAAAAACTGTTTTTT. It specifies CASSQGHLRTTNEKLFF.

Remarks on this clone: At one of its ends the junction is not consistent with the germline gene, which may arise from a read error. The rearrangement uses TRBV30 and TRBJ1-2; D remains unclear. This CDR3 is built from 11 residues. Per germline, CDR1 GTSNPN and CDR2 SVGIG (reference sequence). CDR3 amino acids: CAWSVSQAVEF. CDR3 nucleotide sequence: TGTGCCTGGAGTGTCTCGCAGGCCGTGGAATTC.